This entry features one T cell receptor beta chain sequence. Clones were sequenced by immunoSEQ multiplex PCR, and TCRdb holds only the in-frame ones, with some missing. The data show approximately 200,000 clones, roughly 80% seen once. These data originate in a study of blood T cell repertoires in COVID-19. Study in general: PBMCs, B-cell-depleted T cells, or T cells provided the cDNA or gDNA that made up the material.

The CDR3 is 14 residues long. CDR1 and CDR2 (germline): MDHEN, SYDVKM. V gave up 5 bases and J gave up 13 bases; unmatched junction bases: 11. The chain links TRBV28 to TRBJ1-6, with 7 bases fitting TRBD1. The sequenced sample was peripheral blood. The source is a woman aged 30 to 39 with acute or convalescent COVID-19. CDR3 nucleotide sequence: TGTGCCAGCAGTACCGCCGACAGGGTTCGTCCCCTCCACTTT. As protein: CASSTADRVRPLHF. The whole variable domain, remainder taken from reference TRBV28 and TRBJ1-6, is DVKVTQSSRYLVKRTGEKVFLECVQDMDHENMFWYRQDPGLGLRLIYFSYDVKMKEKGDIPEGYSVSREKKERFSLILESASTNQTSMYLCASSTADRVRPLHFGNGTRLTVT.